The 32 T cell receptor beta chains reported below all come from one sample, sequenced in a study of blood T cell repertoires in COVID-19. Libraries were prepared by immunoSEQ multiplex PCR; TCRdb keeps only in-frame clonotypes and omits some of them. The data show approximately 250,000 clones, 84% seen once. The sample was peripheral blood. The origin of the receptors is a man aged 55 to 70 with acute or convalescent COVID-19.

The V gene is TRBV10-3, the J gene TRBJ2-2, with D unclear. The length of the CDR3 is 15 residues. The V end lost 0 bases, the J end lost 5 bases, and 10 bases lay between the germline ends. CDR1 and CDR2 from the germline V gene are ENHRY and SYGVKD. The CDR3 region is CAISESLLYTGELFF. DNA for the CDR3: TGTGCCATCAGTGAGTCATTACTTTATACCGGGGAGCTGTTTTTT.

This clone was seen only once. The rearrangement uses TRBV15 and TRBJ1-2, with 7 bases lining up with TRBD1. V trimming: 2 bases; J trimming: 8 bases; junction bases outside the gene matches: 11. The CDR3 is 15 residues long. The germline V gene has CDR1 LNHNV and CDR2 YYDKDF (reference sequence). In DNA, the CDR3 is TGTGCCACCAGCAGACTGGGACAGTCTCCCTTCGGCTACACCTTC. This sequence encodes CATSRLGQSPFGYTF.

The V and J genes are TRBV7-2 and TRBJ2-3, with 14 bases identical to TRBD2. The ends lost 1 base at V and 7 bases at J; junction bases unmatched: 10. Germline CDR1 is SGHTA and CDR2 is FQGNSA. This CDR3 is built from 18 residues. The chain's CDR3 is CASSLGGTSGRVLNTQYF. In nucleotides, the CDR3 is TGTGCCAGCAGCTTAGGGGGGACTAGCGGGAGAGTGCTGAATACGCAGTATTTT.

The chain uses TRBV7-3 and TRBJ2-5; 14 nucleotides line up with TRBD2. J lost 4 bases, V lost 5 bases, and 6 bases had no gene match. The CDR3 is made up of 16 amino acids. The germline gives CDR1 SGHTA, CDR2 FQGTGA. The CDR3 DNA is TGTGCCAGCAGCCGAGGGACTAGCGGGAGAGGAGAGACCCAGTACTTC. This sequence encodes CASSRGTSGRGETQYF.

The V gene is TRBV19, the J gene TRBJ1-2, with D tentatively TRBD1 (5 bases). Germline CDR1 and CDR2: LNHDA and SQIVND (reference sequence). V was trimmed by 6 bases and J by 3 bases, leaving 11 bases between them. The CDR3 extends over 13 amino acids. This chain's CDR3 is CASRKQGDYGYTF. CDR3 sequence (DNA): TGTGCCAGTAGGAAGCAGGGCGACTATGGCTACACCTTC.

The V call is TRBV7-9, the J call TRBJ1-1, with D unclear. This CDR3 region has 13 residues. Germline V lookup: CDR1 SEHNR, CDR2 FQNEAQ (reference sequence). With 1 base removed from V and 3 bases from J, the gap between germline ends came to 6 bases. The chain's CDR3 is CASSLGPDTEAFF. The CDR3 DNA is TGTGCCAGCAGCTTAGGCCCGGACACTGAAGCTTTCTTT.

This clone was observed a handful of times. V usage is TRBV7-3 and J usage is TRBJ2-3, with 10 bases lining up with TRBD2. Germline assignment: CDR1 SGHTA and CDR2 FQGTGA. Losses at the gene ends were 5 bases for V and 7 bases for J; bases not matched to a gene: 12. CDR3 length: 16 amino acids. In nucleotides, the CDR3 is TGTGCCAGCAGCCCCTCCTCTAGCGGGAGTAGGAATACGCAGTATTTT. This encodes CASSPSSSGSRNTQYF.

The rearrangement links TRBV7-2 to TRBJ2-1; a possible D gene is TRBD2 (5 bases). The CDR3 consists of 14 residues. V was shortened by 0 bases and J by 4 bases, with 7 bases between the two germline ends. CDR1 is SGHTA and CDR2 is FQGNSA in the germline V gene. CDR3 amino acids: CASSLAGGYNEQFF. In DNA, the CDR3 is TGTGCCAGCAGCTTAGCCGGCGGGTACAATGAGCAGTTCTTC.

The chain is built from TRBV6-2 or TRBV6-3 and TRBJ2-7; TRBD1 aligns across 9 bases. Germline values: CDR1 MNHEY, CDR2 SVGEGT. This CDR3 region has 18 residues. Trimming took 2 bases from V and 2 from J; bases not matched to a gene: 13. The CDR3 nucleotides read TGTGCCAGCAGTTACGGCCCCGAACTACAGGGGGCAACCTACGAGCAGTACTTC. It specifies CASSYGPELQGATYEQYF.

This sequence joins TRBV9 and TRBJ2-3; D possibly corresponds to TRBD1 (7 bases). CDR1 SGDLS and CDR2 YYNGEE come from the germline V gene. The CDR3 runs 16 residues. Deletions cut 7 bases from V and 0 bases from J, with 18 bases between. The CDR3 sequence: CASGFGGGASTDTQYF. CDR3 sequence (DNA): TGTGCCAGCGGGTTTGGAGGGGGCGCTAGCACAGATACGCAGTATTTT.

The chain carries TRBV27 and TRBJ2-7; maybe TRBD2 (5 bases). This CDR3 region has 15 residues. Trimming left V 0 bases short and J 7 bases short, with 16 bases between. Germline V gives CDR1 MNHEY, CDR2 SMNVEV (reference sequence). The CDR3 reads CASSLSVEGAKEQYF. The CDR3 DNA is TGTGCCAGCAGTTTATCGGTCGAGGGCGCGAAGGAGCAGTACTTC.

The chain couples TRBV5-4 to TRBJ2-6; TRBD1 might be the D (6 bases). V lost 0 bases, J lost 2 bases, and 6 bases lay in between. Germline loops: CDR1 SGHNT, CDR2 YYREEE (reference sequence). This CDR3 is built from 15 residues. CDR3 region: CASSLAGAGANVLTF. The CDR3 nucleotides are TGTGCCAGCAGCTTGGCAGGGGCTGGGGCCAACGTCCTGACTTTC.

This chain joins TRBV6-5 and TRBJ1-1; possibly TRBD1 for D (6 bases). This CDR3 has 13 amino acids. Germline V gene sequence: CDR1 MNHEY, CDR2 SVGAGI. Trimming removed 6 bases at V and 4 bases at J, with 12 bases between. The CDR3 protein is CASRGGAGTEAFF. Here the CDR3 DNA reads TGTGCCAGCAGGGGGGGGGCAGGCACTGAAGCTTTCTTT.

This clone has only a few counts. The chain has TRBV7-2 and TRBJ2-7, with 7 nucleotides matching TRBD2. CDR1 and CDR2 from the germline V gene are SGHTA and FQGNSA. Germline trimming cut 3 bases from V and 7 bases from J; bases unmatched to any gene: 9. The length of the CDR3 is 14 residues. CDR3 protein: CASSFLLAIEEQYF. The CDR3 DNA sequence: TGTGCCAGCAGCTTCCTACTAGCGATCGAGGAGCAGTACTTC.

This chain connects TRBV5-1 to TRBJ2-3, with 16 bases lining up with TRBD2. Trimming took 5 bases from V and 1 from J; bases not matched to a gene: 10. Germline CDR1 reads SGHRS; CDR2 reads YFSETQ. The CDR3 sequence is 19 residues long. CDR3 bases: TGCGCCAGCAGTCGACCGGGACTAGCGGGGGGGCCGCGCACAGATACGCAGTATTTT. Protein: CASSRPGLAGGPRTDTQYF.

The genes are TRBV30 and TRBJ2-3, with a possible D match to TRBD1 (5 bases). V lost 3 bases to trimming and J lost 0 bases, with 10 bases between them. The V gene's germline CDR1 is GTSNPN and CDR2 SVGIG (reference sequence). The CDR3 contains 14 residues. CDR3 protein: CAWRGPYSTDTQYF. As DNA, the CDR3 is TGTGCCTGGAGGGGGCCCTATAGCACAGATACGCAGTATTTT.

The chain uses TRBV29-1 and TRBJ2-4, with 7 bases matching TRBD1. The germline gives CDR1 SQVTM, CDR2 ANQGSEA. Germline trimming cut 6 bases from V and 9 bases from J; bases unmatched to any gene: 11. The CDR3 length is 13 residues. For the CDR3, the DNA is TGCAGCGTCCGACAGGGTCAGAGTAGCATTCAGTACTTC. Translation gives CSVRQGQSSIQYF.

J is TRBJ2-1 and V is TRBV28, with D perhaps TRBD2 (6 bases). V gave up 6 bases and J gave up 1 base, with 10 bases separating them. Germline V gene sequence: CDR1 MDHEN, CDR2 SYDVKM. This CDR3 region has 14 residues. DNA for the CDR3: TGTGCCAGCAGCCTTAGCGGTTCCTACAATGAGCAGTTCTTC. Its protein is CASSLSGSYNEQFF.

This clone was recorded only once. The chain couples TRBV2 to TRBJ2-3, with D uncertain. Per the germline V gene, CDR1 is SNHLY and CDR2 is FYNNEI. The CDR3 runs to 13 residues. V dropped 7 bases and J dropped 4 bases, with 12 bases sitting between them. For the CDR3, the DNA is TGTGCCAGCACATCAATATTAGCAGATACGCAGTATTTT. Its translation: CASTSILADTQYF.

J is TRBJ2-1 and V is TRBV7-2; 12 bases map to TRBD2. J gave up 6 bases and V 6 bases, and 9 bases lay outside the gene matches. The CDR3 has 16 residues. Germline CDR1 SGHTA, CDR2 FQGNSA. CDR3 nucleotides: TGTGCCAGCAGTCAATACCCTAGCGGGGGGGCCAATGAGCAGTTCTTC. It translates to CASSQYPSGGANEQFF.

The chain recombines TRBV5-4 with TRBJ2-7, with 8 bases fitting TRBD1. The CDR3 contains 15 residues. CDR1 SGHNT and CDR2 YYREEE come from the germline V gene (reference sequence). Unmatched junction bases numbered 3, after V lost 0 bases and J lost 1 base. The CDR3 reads CASSLGGQVSYEQYF. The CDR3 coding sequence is TGTGCCAGCAGCTTGGGGGGACAGGTATCCTACGAGCAGTACTTC.

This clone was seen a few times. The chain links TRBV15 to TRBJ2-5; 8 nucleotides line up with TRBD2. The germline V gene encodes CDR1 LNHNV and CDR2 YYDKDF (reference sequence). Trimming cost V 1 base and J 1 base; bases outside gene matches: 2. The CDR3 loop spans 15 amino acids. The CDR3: CATSRGLAGQETQYF. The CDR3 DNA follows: TGTGCCACCAGCAGAGGGCTAGCGGGCCAAGAGACCCAGTACTTC.

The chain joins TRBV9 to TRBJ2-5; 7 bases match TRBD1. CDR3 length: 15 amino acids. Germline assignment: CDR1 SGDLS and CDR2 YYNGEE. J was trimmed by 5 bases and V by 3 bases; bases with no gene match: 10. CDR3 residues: CASSAGQGEGETQYF. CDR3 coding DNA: TGTGCCAGCAGCGCAGGGCAGGGGGAAGGCGAGACCCAGTACTTC.

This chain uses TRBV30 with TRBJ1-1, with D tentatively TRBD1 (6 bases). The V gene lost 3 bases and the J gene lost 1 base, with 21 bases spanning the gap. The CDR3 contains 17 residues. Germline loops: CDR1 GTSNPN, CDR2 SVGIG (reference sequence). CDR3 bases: TGTGCCTGGAGGGTCGGGGGGCAAGGTATGAGGAACACTGAAGCTTTCTTT. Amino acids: CAWRVGGQGMRNTEAFF.

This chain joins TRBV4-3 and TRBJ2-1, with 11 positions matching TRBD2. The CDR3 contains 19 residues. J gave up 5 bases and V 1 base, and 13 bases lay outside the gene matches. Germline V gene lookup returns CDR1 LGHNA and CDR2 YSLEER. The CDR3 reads CASSQVGGRTSGSNNEQFF. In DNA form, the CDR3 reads TGCGCCAGCAGCCAAGTAGGGGGGAGGACTAGCGGGTCCAACAATGAGCAGTTCTTC.

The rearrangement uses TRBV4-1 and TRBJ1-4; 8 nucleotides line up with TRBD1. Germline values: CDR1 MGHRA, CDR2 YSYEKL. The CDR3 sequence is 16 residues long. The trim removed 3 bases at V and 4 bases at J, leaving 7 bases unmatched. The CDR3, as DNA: TGCGCCAGCAGCCAGGCTACAGGGGGTTATAATGAAAAACTGTTTTTT. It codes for CASSQATGGYNEKLFF.

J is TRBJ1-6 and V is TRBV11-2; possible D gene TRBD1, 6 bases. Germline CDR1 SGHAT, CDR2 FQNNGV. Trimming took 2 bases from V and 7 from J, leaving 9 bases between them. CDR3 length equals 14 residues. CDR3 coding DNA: TGTGCCAGCAGCTTATCAGGGGTAAATTCACCCCTCCACTTT. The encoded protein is CASSLSGVNSPLHF.

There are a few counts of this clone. This chain's CDR3 is CASSESDRYYEQYF. DNA for the CDR3: TGTGCCAGCAGCGAATCTGACAGGTACTACGAGCAGTACTTC. The gene calls are TRBV9 and TRBJ2-7, with a weak D call TRBD1 (6 bases). The ends were cut back, 3 bases at V and 3 bases at J, with 13 bases in the middle. The germline V gene encodes CDR1 SGDLS and CDR2 YYNGEE. The CDR3 sequence is 14 residues long.

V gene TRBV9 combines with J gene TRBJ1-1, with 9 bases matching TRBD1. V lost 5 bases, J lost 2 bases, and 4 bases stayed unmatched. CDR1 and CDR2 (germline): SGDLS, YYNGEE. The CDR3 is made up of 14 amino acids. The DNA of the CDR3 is TGTGCCAGCAGTACAGGGGGCCTAAACACTGAAGCTTTCTTT. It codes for CASSTGGLNTEAFF.

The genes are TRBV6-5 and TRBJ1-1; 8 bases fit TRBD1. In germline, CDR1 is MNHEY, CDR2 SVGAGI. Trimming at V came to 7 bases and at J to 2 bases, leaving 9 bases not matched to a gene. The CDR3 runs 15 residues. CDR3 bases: TGTGCCAGCACGTCCGGGGCAGGGGGCAACACTGAAGCTTTCTTT. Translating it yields CASTSGAGGNTEAFF.

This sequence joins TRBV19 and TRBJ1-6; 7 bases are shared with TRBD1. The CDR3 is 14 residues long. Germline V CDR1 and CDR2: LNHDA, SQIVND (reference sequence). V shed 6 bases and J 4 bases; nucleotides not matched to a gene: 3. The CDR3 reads CASSADRYNSPLHF. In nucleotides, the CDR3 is TGTGCCAGTAGCGCGGACAGGTATAATTCACCCCTCCACTTT.

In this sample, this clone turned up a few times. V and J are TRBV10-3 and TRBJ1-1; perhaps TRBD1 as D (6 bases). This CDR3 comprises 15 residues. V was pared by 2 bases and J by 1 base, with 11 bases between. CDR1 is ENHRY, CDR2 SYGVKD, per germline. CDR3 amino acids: CAISETPTGNTEAFF. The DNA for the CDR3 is TGTGCCATCAGTGAGACACCGACAGGGAACACTGAAGCTTTCTTT.